Listed here is a single T cell receptor (beta chain). A junction boundary mismatches the germline segment, possibly from a read error. The same CDR3 can be traced to other DNA sequences in this sample. The data were produced by immunoSEQ multiplex PCR, yet TCRdb's version contains in-frame clones alone and is incomplete. This table holds more than 45,000 clones, around 90% found once. Germline V gene lookup returns CDR1 SEHNR and CDR2 FQNEAQ (reference sequence). CDR3 length: 13 residues. This entry comes from a study of T cells in tuberculosis. Cells were sorted from thawed PBMC rested overnight and stained with GMM-loaded CD1B tetramer, viability dye and anti-CD3. C32 glucose monomycolate from Rhodococcus equi was loaded onto the CD1B tetramers.

The chain uses TRBV7-9 and TRBJ1-2, with a tentative D call TRBD1 (6 bases). The source is an adult woman with latent tuberculosis. The sample comprised CD1b-GMM tetramer-negative cells sorted from PBMCs. DNA of the CDR3: TGCGCCAGCAGCTTTCAGGGGCCGTATGGCTACACCTTC. Translated: CASSFQGPYGYTF.